What follows describes a single T cell receptor beta chain. What antigen it recognizes has not been identified. No base quality values were provided; no much bigger clone lies one nucleotide off. The sample originates from a study of control samples from healthy donors and cancer patients (dated by TCRdb to 2018 to 2021). Libraries came from the immunoSEQ multiplex PCR assay. TCRdb stores this immuneACCESS table with in-frame sequences only. Part of the clones is absent; in the studies checked, under half of the shortfall reflects unresolved V genes, and no reason is known for the rest. This sample holds some 70,000 clones; 83% were observed only once. The ten biggest clones cover 15% to 17% of the sample. The CDR3, from cysteine to phenylalanine, totals 14 residues. Only the CDR3 region is kept as DNA, spanning 42 bases read in frame from base 1. Here V drops 5 bases and J drops 7 bases, and the junction holds 10 bases not matched to any gene. The germline V gene gives CDR1 as KGHSH and CDR2 as LQKENI.

The sequence is built from TRBV18 and TRBJ2-7; 8 central bases correspond to TRBD2. The receptor's source is a man between 60 and 75 years old in good health. Source material: blood. The DNA sequence follows: TGTGCCAGCTCAATAACTAGCGGCCGTTCGGAGCAGTACTTC. It encodes CASSITSGRSEQYF.